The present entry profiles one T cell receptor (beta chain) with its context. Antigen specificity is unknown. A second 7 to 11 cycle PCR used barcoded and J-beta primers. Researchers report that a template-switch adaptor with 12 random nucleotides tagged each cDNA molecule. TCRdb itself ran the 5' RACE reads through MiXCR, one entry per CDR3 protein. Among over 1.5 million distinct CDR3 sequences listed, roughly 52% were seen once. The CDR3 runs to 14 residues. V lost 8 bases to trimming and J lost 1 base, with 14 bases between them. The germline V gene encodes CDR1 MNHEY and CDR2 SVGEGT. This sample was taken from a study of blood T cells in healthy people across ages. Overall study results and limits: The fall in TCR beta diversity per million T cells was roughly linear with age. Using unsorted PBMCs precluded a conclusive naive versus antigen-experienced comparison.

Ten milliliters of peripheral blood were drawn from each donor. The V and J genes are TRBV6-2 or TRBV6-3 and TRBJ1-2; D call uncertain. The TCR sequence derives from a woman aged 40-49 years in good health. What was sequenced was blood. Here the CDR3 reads CASRVGGINYGYTF. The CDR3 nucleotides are TGTGCCAGCCGAGTCGGCGGTATTAACTATGGCTACACCTTC.